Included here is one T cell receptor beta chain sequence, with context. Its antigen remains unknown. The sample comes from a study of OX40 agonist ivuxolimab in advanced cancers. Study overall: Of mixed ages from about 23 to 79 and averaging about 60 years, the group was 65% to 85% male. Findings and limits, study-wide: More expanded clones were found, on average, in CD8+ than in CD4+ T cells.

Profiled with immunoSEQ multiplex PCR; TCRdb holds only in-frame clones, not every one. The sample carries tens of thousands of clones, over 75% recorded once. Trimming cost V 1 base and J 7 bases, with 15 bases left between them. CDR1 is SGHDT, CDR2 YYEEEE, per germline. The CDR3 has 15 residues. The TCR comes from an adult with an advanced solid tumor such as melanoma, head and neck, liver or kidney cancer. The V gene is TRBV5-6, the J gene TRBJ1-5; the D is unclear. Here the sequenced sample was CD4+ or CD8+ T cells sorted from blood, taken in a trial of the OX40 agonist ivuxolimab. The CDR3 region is CASSLYARLDQPQHF. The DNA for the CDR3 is TGTGCCAGCAGCTTGTACGCCAGGCTAGACCAGCCCCAGCATTTT. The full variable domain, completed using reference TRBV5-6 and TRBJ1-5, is DAGVTQSPTHLIKTRGQQVTLRCSPKSGHDTVSWYQQALGQGPQFIFQYYEEEERQRGNFPDRFSGHQFPNYSSELNVNALLLGDSALYLCASSLYARLDQPQHFGDGTRLSIL.